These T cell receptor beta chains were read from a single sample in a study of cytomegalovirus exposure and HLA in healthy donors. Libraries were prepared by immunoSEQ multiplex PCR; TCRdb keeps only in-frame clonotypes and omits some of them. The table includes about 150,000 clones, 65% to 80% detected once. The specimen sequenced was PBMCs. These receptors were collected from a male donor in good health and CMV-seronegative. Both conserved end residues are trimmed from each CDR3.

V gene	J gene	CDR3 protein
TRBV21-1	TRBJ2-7	ASTTTRDRVLVEQY
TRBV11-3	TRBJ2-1	ASSLEGTSGYNEQF
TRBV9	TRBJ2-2	ASSVDGVTGELF
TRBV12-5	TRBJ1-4	ASGLAGGTGNEKLF
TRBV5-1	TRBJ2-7	ASSLVVGTGKYEQY
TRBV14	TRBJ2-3	ASRTSSTDTQY
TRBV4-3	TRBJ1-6	ASSQQVRQNNSPLH
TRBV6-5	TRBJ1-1	ASSYSTQGITEAF
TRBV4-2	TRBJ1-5	ASSQERGGFGQPQH
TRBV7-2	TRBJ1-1	ASSFGNTEAF
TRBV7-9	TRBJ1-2	ASSLGPQGGYGYT
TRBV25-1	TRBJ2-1	ASSGTSGGIEQF
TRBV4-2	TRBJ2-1	ASSQERTGVSYNEQF
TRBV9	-	ASTPGSGSTYEQY
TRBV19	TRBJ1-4	ASSRSAGGPFATNEKLF
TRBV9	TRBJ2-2	ASSVKGATTGELF
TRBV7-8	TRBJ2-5	ASSGPSQY
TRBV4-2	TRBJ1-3	ASSQDWGQPSSGNTIY
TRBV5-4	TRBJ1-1	ASSLRNTEAF
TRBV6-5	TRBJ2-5	ASSYGGAGEETQY
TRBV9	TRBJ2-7	ASSMGQDGYEQY
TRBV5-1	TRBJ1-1	ASSLTGGNTEAF
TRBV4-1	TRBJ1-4	ASSVSYIWGGNEKLF
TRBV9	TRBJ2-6	ASSGSLAGGPSGANVLT
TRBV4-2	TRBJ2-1	ASSSLAGAGNEQF
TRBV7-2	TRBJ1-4	ASSLGTPSLGRFEKLF
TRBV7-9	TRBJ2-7	ASSKKNQEYEQY
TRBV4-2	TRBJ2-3	ASSQYGQGSTDTQY
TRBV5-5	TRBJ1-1	ASSPQKGVNTEAF
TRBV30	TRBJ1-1	AWSAEQGSNTEAF
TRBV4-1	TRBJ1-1	ASSQMGTGRAEAF
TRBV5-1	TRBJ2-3	ASSLVTATDTQY
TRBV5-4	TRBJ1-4	ASSSAGATNEKLF
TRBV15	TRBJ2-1	ATSGGLAAARGQF
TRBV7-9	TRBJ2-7	ASSPGTGAYEQY
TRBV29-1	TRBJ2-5	SVGGQGQETQY
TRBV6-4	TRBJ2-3	ASSAGATDTQY
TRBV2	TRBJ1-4	ASTQGGKNEKLF
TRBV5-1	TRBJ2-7	ASSLAQGLVYEQY
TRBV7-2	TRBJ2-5	ASSPRLAGSQGTQY
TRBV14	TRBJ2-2	ASSRRLATGTGELF
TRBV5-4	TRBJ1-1	ASSPRQGWTEAF
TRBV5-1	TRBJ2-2	ASSLRWAGNTGELF
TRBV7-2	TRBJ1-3	ASSRGSDGNTIY
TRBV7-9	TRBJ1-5	SSSPPGQGSSAQH
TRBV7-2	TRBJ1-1	ASSFGRGNTEAF
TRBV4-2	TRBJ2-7	ASSQDYGGGSYEQY